Listed below are T cell receptor beta chains from one sample, sequenced in a study of T-cell memory formation after mild COVID-19. TCRdb re-analysed the 5' RACE reads in MiXCR, keeping a single row per CDR3 protein. In the table there are more than 450,000 distinct CDR3 sequences, 15% to 20% of which are singletons. Sequencing was carried out using PBMCs or a T cell subset sorted from them (not recorded which). The source is an adult woman who had mild COVID-19 (a few samples of this study predate the infection). Cell type and time point are not known. The CDR3 runs from the conserved cysteine through the conserved F or W. The D gene is left open where the match is weak. Part of the rows lack a size; the others show once, few, many or a class for expanded clones.

clone size	CDR3 length	J gene	V gene	D gene	CDR3 protein	CDR3 DNA
few	14	TRBJ2-7	TRBV7-2	TRBD1	CASSSDRGGDEQYF	TGTGCCAGCAGCTCAGACAGGGGTGGAGACGAGCAGTACTTC
few	11	TRBJ2-1	TRBV12-3/TRBV12-4	-	CASSFTHEQFF	TGTGCCAGCAGTTTCACTCATGAGCAGTTCTTC
-	12	TRBJ1-2	TRBV3-1	-	CASSPGTDGYTF	TGTGCCAGCAGCCCGGGGACGGATGGCTACACCTTC
-	14	TRBJ2-2	TRBV10-3	-	CAISDVGNTGELFF	TGTGCCATCAGTGACGTTGGGAACACCGGGGAGCTGTTTTTT
few	16	TRBJ2-3	TRBV19	TRBD2	CASSIVVGGLGDTQYF	TGTGCCAGTAGTATAGTTGTGGGAGGGCTCGGAGATACGCAGTATTTT
-	13	TRBJ1-2	TRBV7-9	-	CASSKGAHYGYTF	TGTGCCAGCAGCAAGGGCGCCCACTATGGCTACACCTTC
-	15	TRBJ1-5	TRBV6-2/TRBV6-3	-	CASSLGGSLNQPQHF	TGTGCCAGCAGCCTGGGTGGGAGTCTCAATCAGCCCCAGCATTTT
-	14	TRBJ2-1	TRBV6-2/TRBV6-3	-	CASTPGDRLNEQFF	TGTGCCAGCACCCCGGGGGACAGATTGAATGAGCAGTTCTTC
few	14	TRBJ2-7	TRBV3-1	-	CASSFVGETREQYF	TGTGCCAGCAGCTTTGTTGGGGAAACGCGCGAGCAGTACTTC
-	13	TRBJ2-7	TRBV7-9	TRBD1	CASSLTGDREQYF	TGTGCCAGCAGCTTAACAGGGGACCGGGAGCAGTACTTC
-	15	TRBJ1-5	TRBV4-1	-	CASSQEGQSNQPQHF	TGCGCCAGCAGCCAAGAAGGCCAAAGCAATCAGCCCCAGCATTTT
-	14	TRBJ2-5	TRBV7-9	TRBD2	CASSPGTSPRDQYF	TGTGCCAGCAGCCCAGGGACTAGCCCGAGGGACCAGTACTTC
few	14	TRBJ2-7	TRBV12-3/TRBV12-4	-	CASSPTGYLGEQYF	TGTGCCAGCAGCCCCACAGGGTATCTTGGCGAGCAGTACTTC
-	14	TRBJ2-1	TRBV6-5	-	CASSWGDRNNEQFF	TGTGCCAGCAGTTGGGGGGACAGAAACAATGAGCAGTTCTTC
-	14	TRBJ1-1	TRBV5-1	-	CASSYDGSNTEAFF	TGCGCCAGCAGCTACGACGGGTCCAACACTGAAGCTTTCTTT
-	16	TRBJ2-7	TRBV12-3/TRBV12-4	TRBD2	CASSFAPGGALYEQYF	TGTGCCAGCAGTTTCGCCCCGGGGGGAGCCCTCTACGAGCAGTACTTC
-	14	TRBJ2-7	TRBV3-1	TRBD1	CASSPRGRGAEQYF	TGTGCCAGCAGCCCCAGGGGGCGCGGGGCCGAGCAGTACTTC
few	15	TRBJ2-3	TRBV18	-	CASSPDRISTDTQYF	TGTGCCAGCTCACCGGATCGGATTTCCACAGATACGCAGTATTTT
-	15	TRBJ1-3	TRBV12-3/TRBV12-4	-	CASRVDRYSGNTIYF	TGTGCCAGCAGGGTAGACAGATACTCTGGAAACACCATATATTTT
few	15	TRBJ2-1	TRBV12-3/TRBV12-4	TRBD1	CASSLVQGANNEQFF	TGTGCCAGCAGTTTGGTACAGGGGGCCAACAATGAGCAGTTCTTC
-	13	TRBJ2-1	TRBV29-1	-	CSVLFHGQNEQFF	TGCAGCGTTTTATTCCATGGACAGAATGAGCAGTTCTTC
many	14	TRBJ2-3	TRBV18	TRBD1	CASSPGQGPDTQYF	TGTGCCAGCTCACCGGGACAGGGACCAGATACGCAGTATTTT